This TCR beta chain is drawn from a study of radiation and T cells in renal cell carcinoma. Only in-frame clones appear in the TCRdb table, and some are missing; sequencing was by immunoSEQ multiplex PCR. The sample holds about 150,000 clones, over 80% seen once. About this clone: The antigen is unknown.

Study-level points and caveats: In blood, top tumor clones expanded by 2 weeks, shrinking by 4.

Time point meaning: blood 2 weeks post-SBRT. The treatment is: 15 Gy SBRT to primary tumor, nephrectomy 4 weeks later. The patient's renal cell carcinoma had clear cell pathology. The TCR originated in a woman aged 45 to 65 with renal cell carcinoma. The specimen was blood, collected from a patient whose treatment included radiotherapy and nephrectomy.

CDR3 sequence reads: CASSIRGTGESSYEQYF. DNA for the CDR3: TGTGCCAGTAGTATTCGAGGGACAGGGGAAAGCTCCTACGAGCAGTACTTC. The chain uses TRBV19 and TRBJ2-7, with 10 bases identical to TRBD1. The CDR3 has 17 amino acids. V was pared by 3 bases and J by 0 bases, with 8 bases of the junction left unmatched. Germline CDR1 and CDR2: LNHDA and SQIVND (reference sequence).